This T cell receptor beta chain comes out of a study of shared clonotypes between healthy human individuals. DNA at about 0.2 ug, 25,000 to 35,000 T cell genomes, went into sorted-subset replicate PCRs. Sequencing was performed with immunoSEQ multiplex PCR; in TCRdb, only in-frame clones are kept and a portion is missing. The sample has about 360,000 clones, about 73% seen once. The V end lost 5 bases, the J end lost 3 bases, and 6 bases lay between the germline ends. The CDR3 runs to 12 residues. Germline CDR1 SGHTA, CDR2 FQGTGA. Note on this clone: Its antigen is undetermined.

There were only Caucasian adults among the donors, and all lived in Nashville, Tennessee. A split of CD4+ cells into CD45RA+ naive and CD45RA-negative memory subsets was performed. Points from the study as a whole: Sharing across four donors was seen in around 5.1% of naive CD4 clonotypes.

The material sequenced was memory CD4+ T cells sorted from blood. Subset here: CD45RA-negative fraction. The sequence derives from a man in his thirties or forties in good health. The genes are TRBV7-3 and TRBJ2-3; D unclear. The CDR3 coding sequence is TGTGCCAGCAGCATGGGTACAGATACGCAGTATTTT. It encodes CASSMGTDTQYF.